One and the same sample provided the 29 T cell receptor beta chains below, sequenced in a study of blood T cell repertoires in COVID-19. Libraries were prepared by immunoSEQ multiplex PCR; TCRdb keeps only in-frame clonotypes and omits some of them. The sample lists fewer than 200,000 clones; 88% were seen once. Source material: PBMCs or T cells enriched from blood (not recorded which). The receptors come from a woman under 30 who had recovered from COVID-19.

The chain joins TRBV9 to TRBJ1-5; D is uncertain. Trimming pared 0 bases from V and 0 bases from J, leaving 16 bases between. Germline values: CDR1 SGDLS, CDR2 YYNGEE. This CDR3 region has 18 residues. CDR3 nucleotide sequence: TGTGCCAGCAGCGTAGTGGGTAGGCAGACATATAGCAATCAGCCCCAGCATTTT. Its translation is CASSVVGRQTYSNQPQHF.

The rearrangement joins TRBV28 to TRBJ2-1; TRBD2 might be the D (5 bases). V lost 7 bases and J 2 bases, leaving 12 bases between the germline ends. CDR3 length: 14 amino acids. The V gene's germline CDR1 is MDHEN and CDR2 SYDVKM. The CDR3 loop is CASNLGLAYNEQFF. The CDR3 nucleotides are TGTGCCAGCAACCTAGGACTTGCCTACAATGAGCAGTTCTTC.

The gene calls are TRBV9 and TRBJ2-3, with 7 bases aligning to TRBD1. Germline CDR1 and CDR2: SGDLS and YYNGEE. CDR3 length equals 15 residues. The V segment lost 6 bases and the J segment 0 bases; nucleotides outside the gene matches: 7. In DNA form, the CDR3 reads TGTGCCAGCAACCCCGGGGACAGTAGCACAGATACGCAGTATTTT. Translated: CASNPGDSSTDTQYF.

The CDR3 DNA reads TGTGCCAGCAGCTTCGTAGCGACAGGGAATCAGCCCCAGCATTTT. The encoded protein is CASSFVATGNQPQHF. This chain links TRBV7-2 with TRBJ1-5, with 7 bases that match TRBD1. Germline loops: CDR1 SGHTA, CDR2 FQGNSA. The ends lost 3 bases at V and 4 bases at J; junction bases unmatched: 6. The CDR3 sequence is 15 residues long.

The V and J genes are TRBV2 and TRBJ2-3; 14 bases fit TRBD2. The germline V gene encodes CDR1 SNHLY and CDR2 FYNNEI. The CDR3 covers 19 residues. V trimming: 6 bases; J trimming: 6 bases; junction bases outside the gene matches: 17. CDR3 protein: CASSATSGGAVNLMDTQYF. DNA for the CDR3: TGTGCCAGCAGCGCGACTAGCGGGGGGGCCGTAAATCTAATGGATACGCAGTATTTT.

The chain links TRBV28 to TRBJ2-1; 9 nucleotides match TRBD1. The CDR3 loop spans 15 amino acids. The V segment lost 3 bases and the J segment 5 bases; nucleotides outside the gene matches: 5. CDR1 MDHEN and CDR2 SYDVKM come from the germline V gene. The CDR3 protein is CASSLGTGRNNEQFF. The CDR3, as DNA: TGTGCCAGCAGTTTGGGGACAGGGAGAAACAATGAGCAGTTCTTC.

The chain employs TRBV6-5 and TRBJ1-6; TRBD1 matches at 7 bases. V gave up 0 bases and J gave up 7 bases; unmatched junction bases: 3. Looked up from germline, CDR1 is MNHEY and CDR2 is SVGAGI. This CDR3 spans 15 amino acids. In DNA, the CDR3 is TGTGCCAGCAGTTACTCCAACAGGGGAAATTCACCCCTCCACTTT. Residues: CASSYSNRGNSPLHF.

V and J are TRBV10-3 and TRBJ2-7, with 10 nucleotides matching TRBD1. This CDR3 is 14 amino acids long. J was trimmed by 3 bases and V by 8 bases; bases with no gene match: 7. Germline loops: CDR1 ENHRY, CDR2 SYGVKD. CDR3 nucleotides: TGTGCCATCGGAGGACAGGGGGATGGCTACGAGCAGTACTTC. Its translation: CAIGGQGDGYEQYF.

The CDR3 DNA reads as TGTGCCAGTAGTGTCTTCCCGGGACTTAAATTCACAGATACGCAGTATTTT. Protein product: CASSVFPGLKFTDTQYF. This chain uses TRBV19 with TRBJ2-3; maybe TRBD2 (6 bases). The germline V and J ends were trimmed by 5 bases and 2 bases, with 20 bases remaining between them. Looked up from germline, CDR1 is LNHDA and CDR2 is SQIVND (reference sequence). The CDR3 sequence is 17 residues long.

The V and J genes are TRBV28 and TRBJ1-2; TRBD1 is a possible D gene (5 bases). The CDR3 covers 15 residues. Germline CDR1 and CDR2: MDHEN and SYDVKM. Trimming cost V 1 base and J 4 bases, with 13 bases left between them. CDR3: CASSLSFGAGYGYTF. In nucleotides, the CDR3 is TGTGCCAGCAGTTTATCTTTTGGGGCCGGCTATGGCTACACCTTC.

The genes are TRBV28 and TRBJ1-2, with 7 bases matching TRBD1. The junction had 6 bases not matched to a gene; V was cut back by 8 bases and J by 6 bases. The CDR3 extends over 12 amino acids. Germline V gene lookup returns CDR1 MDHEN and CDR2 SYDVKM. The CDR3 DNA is TGTGCCAGCGCGACAGGGAATGATGGCTACACCTTC. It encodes CASATGNDGYTF.

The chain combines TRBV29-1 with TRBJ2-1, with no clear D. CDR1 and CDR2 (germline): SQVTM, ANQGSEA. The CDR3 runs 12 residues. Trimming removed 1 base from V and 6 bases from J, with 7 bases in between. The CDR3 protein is CSVEVSGNEQFF. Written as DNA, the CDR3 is TGCAGCGTTGAAGTTTCCGGCAATGAGCAGTTCTTC.

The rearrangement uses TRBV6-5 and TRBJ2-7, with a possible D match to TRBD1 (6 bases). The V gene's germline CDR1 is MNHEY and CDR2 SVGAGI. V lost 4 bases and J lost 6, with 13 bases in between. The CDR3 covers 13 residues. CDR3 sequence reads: CASSLYRDGEQYF. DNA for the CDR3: TGTGCCAGCAGTTTGTACAGGGACGGCGAGCAGTACTTC.

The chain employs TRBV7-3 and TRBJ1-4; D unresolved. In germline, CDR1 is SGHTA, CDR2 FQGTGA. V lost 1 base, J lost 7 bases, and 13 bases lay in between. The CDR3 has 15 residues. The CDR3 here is CASSLRSGVREKLFF. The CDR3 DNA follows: TGTGCCAGCAGCTTAAGGTCCGGGGTCCGTGAAAAACTGTTTTTT.

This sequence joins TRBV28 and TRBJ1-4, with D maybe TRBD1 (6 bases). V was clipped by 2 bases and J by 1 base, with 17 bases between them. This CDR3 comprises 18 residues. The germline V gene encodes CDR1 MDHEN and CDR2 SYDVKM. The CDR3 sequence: CASSLEGQGRGTNEKLFF. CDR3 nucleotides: TGTGCCAGCAGTTTAGAGGGTCAGGGGAGAGGAACTAATGAAAAACTGTTTTTT.

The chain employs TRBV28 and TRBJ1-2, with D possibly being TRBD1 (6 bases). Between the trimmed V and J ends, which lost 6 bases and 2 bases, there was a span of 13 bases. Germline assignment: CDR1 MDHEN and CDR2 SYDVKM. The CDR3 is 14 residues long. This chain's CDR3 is CASRRGRGNYGYTF. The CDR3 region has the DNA TGTGCCAGCAGGCGAGGCAGGGGAAACTATGGCTACACCTTC.

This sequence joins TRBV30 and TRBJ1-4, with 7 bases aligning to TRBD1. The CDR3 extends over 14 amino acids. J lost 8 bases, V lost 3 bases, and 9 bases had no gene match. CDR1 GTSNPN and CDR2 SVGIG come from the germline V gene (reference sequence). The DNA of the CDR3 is TGTGCCTGGAGCGCAGACAGGGTAGGGGAAAAACTGTTTTTT. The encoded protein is CAWSADRVGEKLFF.

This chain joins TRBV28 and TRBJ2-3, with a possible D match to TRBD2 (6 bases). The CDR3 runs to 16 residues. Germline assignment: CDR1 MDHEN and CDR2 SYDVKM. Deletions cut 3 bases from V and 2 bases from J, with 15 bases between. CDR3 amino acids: CASSFGFGGVTDTQYF. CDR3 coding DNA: TGTGCCAGCAGTTTTGGTTTCGGCGGGGTCACAGATACGCAGTATTTT.

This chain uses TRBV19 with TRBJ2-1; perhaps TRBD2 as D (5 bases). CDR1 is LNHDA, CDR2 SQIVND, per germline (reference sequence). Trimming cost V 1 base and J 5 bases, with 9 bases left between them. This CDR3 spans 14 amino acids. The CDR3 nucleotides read TGTGCCAGTAGTATAGTCCCGGGAAACAATGAGCAGTTCTTC. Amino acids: CASSIVPGNNEQFF.

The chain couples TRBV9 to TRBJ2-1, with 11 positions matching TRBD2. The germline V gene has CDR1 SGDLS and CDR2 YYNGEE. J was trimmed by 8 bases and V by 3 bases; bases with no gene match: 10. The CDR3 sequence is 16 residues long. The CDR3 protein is CASSGFGTSGFHEQFF. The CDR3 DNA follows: TGTGCCAGCAGCGGATTCGGGACTAGCGGTTTCCATGAGCAGTTCTTC.

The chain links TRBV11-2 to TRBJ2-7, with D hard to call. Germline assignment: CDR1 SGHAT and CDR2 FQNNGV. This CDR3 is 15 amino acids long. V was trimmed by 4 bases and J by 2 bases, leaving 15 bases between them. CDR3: CASSSERFTTYEQYF. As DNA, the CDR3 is TGTGCCAGCAGCTCAGAGAGATTTACCACCTACGAGCAGTACTTC. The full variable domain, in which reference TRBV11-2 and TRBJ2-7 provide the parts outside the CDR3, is EAGVAQSPRYKIIEKRQSVAFWCNPISGHATLYWYQQILGQGPKLLIQFQNNGVVDDSQLPKDRFSAERLKGVDSTLKIQPAKLEDSAVYLCASSSERFTTYEQYFGPGTRLTVT.

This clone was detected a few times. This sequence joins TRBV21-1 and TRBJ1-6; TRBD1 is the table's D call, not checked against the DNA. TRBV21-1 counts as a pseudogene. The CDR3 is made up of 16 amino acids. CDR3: CASSNTGPACNSPLHF. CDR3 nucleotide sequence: TGTGCCAGCAGCAACACAGGGCCTGCGTGTAATTCACCCCTCCACTTT.

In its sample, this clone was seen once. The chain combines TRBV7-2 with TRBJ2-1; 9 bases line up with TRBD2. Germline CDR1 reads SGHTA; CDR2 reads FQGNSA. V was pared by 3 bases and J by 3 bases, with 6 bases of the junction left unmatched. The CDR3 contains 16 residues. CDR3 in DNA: TGTGCCAGCAGCTTGTCGTGGCGGGGGGGCTACAATGAGCAGTTCTTC. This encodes CASSLSWRGGYNEQFF.

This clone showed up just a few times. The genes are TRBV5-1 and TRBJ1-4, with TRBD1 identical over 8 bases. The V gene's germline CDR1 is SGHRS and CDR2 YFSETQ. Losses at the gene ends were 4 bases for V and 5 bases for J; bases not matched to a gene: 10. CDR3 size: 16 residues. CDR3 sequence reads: CASSPDVRTGNEKLFF. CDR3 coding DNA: TGCGCCAGCAGCCCGGACGTTAGGACAGGGAATGAAAAACTGTTTTTT.

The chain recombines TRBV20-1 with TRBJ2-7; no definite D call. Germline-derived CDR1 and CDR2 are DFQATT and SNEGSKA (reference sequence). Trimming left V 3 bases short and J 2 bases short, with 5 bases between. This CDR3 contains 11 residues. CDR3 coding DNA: TGCAGTGCTAGTTATCCCTACGAGCAGTACTTC. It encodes CSASYPYEQYF.

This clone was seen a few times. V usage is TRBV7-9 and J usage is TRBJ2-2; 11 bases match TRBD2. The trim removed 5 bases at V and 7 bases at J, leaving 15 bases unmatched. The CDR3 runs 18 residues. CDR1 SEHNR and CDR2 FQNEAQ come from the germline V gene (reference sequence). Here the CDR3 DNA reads TGTGCCAGCAGCCCTCCCTATAGCGGGGGGGCAACGGACGGGGAGCTGTTTTTT. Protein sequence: CASSPPYSGGATDGELFF.

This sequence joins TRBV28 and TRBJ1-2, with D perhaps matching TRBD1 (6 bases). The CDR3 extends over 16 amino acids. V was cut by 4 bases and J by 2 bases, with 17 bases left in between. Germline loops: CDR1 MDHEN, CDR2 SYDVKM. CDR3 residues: CASSSPRAGANYGYTF. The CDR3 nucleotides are TGTGCCAGCAGTTCCCCTCGCGCAGGGGCCAACTATGGCTACACCTTC.

The chain's CDR3 is CASSENSGTRNEQFF. The CDR3 bases are TGTGCCAGCAGTGAAAATAGCGGAACTAGGAATGAGCAGTTCTTC. The genes are TRBV27 and TRBJ2-1; D is possibly TRBD2 (6 bases). The CDR3 extends over 15 amino acids. Germline loops: CDR1 MNHEY, CDR2 SMNVEV (reference sequence). Between the trimmed V and J ends, which lost 5 bases and 7 bases, there was a span of 18 bases.

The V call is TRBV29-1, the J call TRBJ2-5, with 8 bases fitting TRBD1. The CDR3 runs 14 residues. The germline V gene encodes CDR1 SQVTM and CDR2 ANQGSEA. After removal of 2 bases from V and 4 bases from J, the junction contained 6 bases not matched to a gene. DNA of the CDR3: TGCAGCGTTGAAAGAGGACAGGGAGGAGAGACCCAGTACTTC. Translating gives CSVERGQGGETQYF.